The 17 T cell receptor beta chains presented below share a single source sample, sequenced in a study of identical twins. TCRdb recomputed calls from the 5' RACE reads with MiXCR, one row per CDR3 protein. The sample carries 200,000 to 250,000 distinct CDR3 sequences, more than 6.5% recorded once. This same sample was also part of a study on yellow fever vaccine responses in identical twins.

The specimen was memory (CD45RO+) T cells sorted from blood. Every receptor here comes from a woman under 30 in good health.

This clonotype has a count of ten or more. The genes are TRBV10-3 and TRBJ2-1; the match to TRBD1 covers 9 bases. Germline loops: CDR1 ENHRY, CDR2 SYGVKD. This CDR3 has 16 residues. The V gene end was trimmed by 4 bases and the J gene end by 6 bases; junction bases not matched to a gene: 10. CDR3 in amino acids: CAISGKRDRVGNEQFF. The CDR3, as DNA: TGTGCCATCAGTGGTAAGAGGGACAGGGTCGGCAATGAGCAGTTCTTC.

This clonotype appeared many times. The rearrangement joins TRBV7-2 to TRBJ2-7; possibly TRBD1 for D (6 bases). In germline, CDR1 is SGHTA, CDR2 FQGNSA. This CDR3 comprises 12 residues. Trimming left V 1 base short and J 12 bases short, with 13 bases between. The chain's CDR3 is CASSLDRVRAYF. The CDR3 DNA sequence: TGTGCCAGCAGCTTAGACAGGGTTCGGGCGTACTTC.

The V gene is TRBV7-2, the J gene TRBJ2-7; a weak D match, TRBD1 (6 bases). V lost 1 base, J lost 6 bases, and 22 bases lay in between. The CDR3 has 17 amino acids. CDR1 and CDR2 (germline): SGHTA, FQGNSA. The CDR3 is CASSLGQSGTRLGEQYF. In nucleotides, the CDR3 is TGTGCCAGCAGCTTAGGGCAATCCGGGACAAGACTGGGCGAGCAGTACTTC.

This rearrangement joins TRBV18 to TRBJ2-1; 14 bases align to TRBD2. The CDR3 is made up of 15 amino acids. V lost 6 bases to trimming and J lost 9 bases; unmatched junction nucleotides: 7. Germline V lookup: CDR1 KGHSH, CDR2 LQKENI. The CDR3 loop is CASSAGTSGSPEQFF. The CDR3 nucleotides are TGTGCCAGCTCGGCGGGGACTAGCGGGAGTCCTGAGCAGTTCTTC.

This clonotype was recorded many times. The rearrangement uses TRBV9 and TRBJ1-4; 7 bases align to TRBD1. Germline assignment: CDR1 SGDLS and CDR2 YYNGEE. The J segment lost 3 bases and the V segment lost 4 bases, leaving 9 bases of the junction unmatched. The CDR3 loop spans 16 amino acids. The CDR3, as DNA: TGTGCCAGCAGCCCATCACCGGGACAGCCTAATGAAAAACTGTTTTTT. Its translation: CASSPSPGQPNEKLFF.

CDR3 in amino acids: CASSYPTAVTGNTIYF. The CDR3 bases are TGTGCCAGCAGTTACCCGACAGCAGTGACTGGAAACACCATATATTTT. The V call is TRBV28, the J call TRBJ1-3; D is possibly TRBD1 (5 bases). V was shortened by 4 bases and J by 2 bases, with 15 bases between the two germline ends. CDR1 is MDHEN, CDR2 SYDVKM, per germline. This CDR3 spans 16 amino acids.

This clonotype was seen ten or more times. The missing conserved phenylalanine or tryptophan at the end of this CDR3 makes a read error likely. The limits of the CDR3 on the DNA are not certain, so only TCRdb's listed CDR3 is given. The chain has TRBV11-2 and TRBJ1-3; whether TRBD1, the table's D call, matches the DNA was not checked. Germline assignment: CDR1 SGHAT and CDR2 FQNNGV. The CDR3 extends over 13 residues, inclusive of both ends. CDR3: CASSLDMRMEGAY.

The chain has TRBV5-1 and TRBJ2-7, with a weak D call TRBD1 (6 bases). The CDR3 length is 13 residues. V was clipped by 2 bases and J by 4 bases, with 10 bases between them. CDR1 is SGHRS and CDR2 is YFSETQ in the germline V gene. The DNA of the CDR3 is TGCGCCAGCAGCTTCGGACAGATTTACGAGCAGTACTTC. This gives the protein CASSFGQIYEQYF. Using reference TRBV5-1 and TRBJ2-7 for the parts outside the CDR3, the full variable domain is KAGVTQTPRYLIKTRGQQVTLSCSPISGHRSVSWYQQTPGQGLQFLFEYFSETQRNKGNFPGRFSGRQFSNSRSEMNVSTLELGDSALYLCASSFGQIYEQYFGPGTRLTVT.

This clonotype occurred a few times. The DNA for the CDR3 is TGCGCCAGCAGACCTGGGACTAGCGGCCGAGAGACCCAGTACTTC. It translates to CASRPGTSGRETQYF. This rearrangement joins TRBV4-1 to TRBJ2-5; 11 bases map to TRBD2. The CDR3 consists of 15 residues. The J segment lost 4 bases and the V segment lost 6 bases, leaving 7 bases of the junction unmatched. Germline loops: CDR1 MGHRA, CDR2 YSYEKL.

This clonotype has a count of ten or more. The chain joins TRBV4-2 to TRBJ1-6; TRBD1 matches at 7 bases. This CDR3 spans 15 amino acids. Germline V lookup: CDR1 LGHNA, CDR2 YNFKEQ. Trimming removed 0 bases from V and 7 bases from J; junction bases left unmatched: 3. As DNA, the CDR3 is TGTGCCAGCAGCCAAGAGACAGGGAGGAATTCACCCCTCCACTTT. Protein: CASSQETGRNSPLHF.

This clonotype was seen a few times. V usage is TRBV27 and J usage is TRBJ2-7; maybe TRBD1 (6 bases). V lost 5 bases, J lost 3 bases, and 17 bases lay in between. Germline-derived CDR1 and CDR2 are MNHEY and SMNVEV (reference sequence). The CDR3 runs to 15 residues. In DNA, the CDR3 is TGTGCCAGCAGTCGTACAGGGAAAGGGAGCTACGAGCAGTACTTC. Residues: CASSRTGKGSYEQYF.

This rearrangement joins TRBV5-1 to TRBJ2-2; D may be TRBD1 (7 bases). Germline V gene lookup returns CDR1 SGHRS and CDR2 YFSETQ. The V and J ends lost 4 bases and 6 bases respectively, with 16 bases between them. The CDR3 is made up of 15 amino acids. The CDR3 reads CASSPRAGGPGELFF. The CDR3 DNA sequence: TGCGCCAGCAGCCCGCGGGCAGGGGGGCCCGGGGAGCTGTTTTTT. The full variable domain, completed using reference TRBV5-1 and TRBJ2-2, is KAGVTQTPRYLIKTRGQQVTLSCSPISGHRSVSWYQQTPGQGLQFLFEYFSETQRNKGNFPGRFSGRQFSNSRSEMNVSTLELGDSALYLCASSPRAGGPGELFFGEGSRLTVL.

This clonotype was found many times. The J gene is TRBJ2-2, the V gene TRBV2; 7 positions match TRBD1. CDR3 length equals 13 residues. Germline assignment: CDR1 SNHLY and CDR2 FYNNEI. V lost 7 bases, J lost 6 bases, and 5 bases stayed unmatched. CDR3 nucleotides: TGTGCCAGCATTGACAGGGCGGCCGGGGAGCTGTTTTTT. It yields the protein CASIDRAAGELFF.

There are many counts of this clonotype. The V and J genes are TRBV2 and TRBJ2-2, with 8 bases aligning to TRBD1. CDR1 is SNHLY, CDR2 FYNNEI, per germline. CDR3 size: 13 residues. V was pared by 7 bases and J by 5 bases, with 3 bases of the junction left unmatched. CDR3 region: CASTTGETGELFF. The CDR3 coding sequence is TGTGCCAGCACGACAGGGGAAACCGGGGAGCTGTTTTTT.

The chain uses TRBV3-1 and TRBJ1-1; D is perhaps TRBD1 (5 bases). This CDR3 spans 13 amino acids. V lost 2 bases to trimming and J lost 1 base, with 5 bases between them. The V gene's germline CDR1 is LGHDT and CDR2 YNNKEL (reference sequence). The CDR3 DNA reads TGTGCCAGCAGCCAACAGGGGAACACTGAAGCTTTCTTT. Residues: CASSQQGNTEAFF.

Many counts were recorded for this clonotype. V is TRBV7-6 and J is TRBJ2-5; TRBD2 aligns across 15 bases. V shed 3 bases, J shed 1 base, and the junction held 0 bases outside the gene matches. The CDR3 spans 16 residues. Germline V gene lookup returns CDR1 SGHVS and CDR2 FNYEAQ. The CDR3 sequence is CASSLGLAGGQETQYF. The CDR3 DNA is TGTGCCAGCAGCTTGGGACTAGCGGGGGGCCAAGAGACCCAGTACTTC.

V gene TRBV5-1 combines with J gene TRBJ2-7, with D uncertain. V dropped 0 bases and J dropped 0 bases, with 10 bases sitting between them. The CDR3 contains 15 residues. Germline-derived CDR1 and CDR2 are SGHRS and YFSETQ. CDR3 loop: CASSLDPLHSYEQYF. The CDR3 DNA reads TGCGCCAGCAGCTTGGACCCGCTCCACTCCTACGAGCAGTACTTC.